The clone carrying this TCR beta chain was seen only a few times. The sample belongs to a study of blood T cells in healthy people across ages. The authors ran a second PCR of about 6 to 12 cycles using a sample-barcoded 5' primer and a J-beta primer mix. Each cDNA molecule carried a tag from a template-switch adaptor that contained 12 random nucleotides. TCRdb independently ran MiXCR on the 5' RACE reads; one entry per CDR3 protein. The table has more than 1,400,000 distinct CDR3 sequences, roughly 40% seen once. After removal of 5 bases from V and 5 bases from J, the junction contained 10 bases not matched to a gene. The CDR3 loop spans 15 amino acids. The germline CDR1 and CDR2 sequences are SEHNR and FQNEAQ (reference sequence).

The genes are TRBV7-9 and TRBJ2-7; TRBD1 matches at 9 bases. This clonotype originated in a woman between 18 and 29 years old in good health. The sequencing sample was made of blood. The CDR3 bases are TGTGCCAGCAGCCCGGTAGACAGGGGGATCGACGAGCAGTACTTC. It translates to CASSPVDRGIDEQYF.